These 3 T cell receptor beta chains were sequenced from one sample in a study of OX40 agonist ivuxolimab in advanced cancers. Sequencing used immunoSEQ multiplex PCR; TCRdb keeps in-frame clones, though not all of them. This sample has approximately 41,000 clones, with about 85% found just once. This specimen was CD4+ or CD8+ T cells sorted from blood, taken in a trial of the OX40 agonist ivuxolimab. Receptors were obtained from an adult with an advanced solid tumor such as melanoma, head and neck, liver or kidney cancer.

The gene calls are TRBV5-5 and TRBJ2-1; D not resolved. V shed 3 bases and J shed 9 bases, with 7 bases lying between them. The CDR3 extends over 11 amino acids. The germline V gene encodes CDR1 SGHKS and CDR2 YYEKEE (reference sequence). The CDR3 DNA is TGTGCCAGCAGCTCATTGAGTGAGCAGTTCTTC. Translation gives CASSSLSEQFF.

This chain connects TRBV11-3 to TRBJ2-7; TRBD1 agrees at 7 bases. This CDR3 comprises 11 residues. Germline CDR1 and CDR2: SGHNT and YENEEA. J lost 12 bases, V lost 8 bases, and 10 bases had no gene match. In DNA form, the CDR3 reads TGTGCCAGCGGGAAAACAGGGGCGCGGTACTTC. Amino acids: CASGKTGARYF.

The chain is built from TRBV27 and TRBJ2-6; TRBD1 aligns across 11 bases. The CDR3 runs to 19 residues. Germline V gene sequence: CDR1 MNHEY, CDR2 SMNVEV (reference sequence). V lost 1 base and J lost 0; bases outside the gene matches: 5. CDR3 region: CASSLWAGQGVSGANVLTF. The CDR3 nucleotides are TGTGCCAGCAGTTTATGGGCGGGACAGGGGGTCTCTGGGGCCAACGTCCTGACTTTC. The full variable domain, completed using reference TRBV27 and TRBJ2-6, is EAQVTQNPRYLITVTGKKLTVTCSQNMNHEYMSWYRQDPGLGLRQIYYSMNVEVTDKGDVPEGYKVSRKEKRNFPLILESPSPNQTSLYFCASSLWAGQGVSGANVLTFGAGSRLTVL.